The clone carrying this T cell receptor beta chain has at least ten counts. Via MiXCR, TCRdb re-called the reads, giving one row per CDR3 protein. The table lists just over 150,000 distinct CDR3 sequences, about 20% of them singletons, with approximately 11% in the top ten. These data originate in a study of T cell repertoires in cytomegalovirus infection. Trimming stripped 5 bases from V and 6 bases from J, with 15 bases between. The CDR3 length is 14 residues. Germline CDR1 and CDR2: SGHTA and FQGNSA. V is TRBV7-2 and J is TRBJ2-3; D uncertain. This receptor was identified in a human donor in good health (CMV status not recorded). Some clones in this sample may be carry-over from other donors' samples. Input material: PBMCs. CDR3 amino acids: CASSPRPRPDTQYF. The DNA for the CDR3 is TGTGCCAGCAGCCCTAGGCCCCGCCCCGATACGCAGTATTTT.